These T cell receptor beta chains were read from a single sample in a study of blood T cell repertoires in COVID-19. The protocol was immunoSEQ multiplex PCR, while the TCRdb copy is restricted to in-frame clones and leaves out a portion. Seen here are 180,000 or so clones, 70% to 90% observed once, and the top ten hold over 7.5%. The source material was peripheral blood. The receptors shown here come from a woman of 80 years or more with acute or convalescent COVID-19. CDR3s include the opening cysteine and the closing phenylalanine or tryptophan. Each record gives: clone size, D gene, V gene, J gene, CDR3 protein, CDR3 DNA. A D gene is named only where the DNA matches it firmly. Some rows mark clone size as missing; the rest say once, few, many or name a class of expanded clone.

NA,TRBD2,TRBV5-1,TRBJ2-3,CASSLGLAGGSDTQYF,TGCGCCAGCAGCTTGGGACTAGCGGGGGGCTCCGATACGCAGTATTTT
NA,NA,TRBV6-6,TRBJ1-2,CASSLSANYGYTF,TGTGCCAGCAGTCTGTCAGCTAACTATGGCTACACCTTC
NA,NA,TRBV15,TRBJ1-1,CATSRDRARAEAFF,TGTGCCACCAGCAGAGATAGAGCCAGGGCTGAAGCTTTCTTT
NA,NA,TRBV29-1,TRBJ1-2,CSSGEANYGYTF,TGCAGCTCTGGGGAGGCTAACTATGGCTACACCTTC
NA,NA,TRBV29-1,TRBJ1-4,CSITAAIGTNEKLFF,TGCAGCATAACTGCGGCTATAGGAACTAATGAAAAACTGTTTTTT
once,NA,TRBV14,TRBJ1-3,CASSQTGSGNTIYF,TGTGCCAGCAGCCAAACAGGGAGTGGAAACACCATATATTTT
NA,NA,TRBV7-2,TRBJ2-7,CASSVRGDPYEQYF,TGTGCCAGCAGCGTCAGGGGGGACCCCTACGAGCAGTACTTC
NA,NA,TRBV4-3,TRBJ2-2,CASSLDLGASTGELFF,TGCGCCAGCAGCCTGGACCTGGGGGCGTCGACCGGGGAGCTGTTTTTT
NA,NA,TRBV7-2,TRBJ1-2,CASSAYSGTPNGYTF,TGTGCCAGCAGCGCATATTCCGGGACTCCTAATGGCTACACCTTC
once,TRBD1,TRBV7-9,TRBJ2-7,CASGPSQGPYEQYF,TGTGCCAGCGGCCCCTCACAGGGGCCCTACGAGCAGTACTTC
few,NA,TRBV7-8,TRBJ1-4,CASRGRDTALATNEKLFF,TGTGCCAGCAGGGGACGGGACACAGCCCTTGCAACTAATGAAAAACTGTTTTTT
NA,TRBD1,TRBV7-2,TRBJ2-3,CASSFSAGGVDTQYF,TGTGCCAGCAGCTTCTCCGCAGGGGGCGTGGATACGCAGTATTTT
NA,NA,TRBV5-1,TRBJ1-3,CASSLGQGANTIYF,TGCGCCAGCAGCTTGGGGCAGGGTGCAAACACCATATATTTT
NA,NA,TRBV9,TRBJ1-3,CASSVMGGLGNTIYF,TGTGCCAGCAGCGTAATGGGGGGTCTCGGAAACACCATATATTTT
NA,NA,TRBV19,TRBJ2-3,CASSGDRIRTDTQYF,TGTGCCAGTAGTGGAGACAGAATCCGCACAGATACGCAGTATTTT
NA,NA,TRBV19,TRBJ1-5,CASSPSSTLNQPQHF,TGTGCCAGTAGTCCGTCATCTACCCTAAATCAGCCCCAGCATTTT
few,TRBD1,TRBV4-1,TRBJ1-4,CASSHQQGAGEKLFF,TGCGCCAGCAGCCACCAACAGGGGGCGGGGGAAAAACTGTTTTTT
NA,NA,TRBV30,TRBJ1-1,CAWREGPGTEAFF,TGTGCCTGGAGAGAGGGTCCGGGGACTGAAGCTTTCTTT
NA,NA,TRBV15,TRBJ1-1,CATSRAARLRGTEAFF,TGTGCCACCAGCAGAGCCGCAAGGCTAAGGGGAACTGAAGCTTTCTTT
NA,NA,TRBV18,TRBJ1-1,CASSPLAGVYTEAFF,TGTGCCAGCTCACCACTAGCAGGGGTATACACTGAAGCTTTCTTT
NA,NA,TRBV12-3/TRBV12-4,TRBJ2-2,CASSLTAPGELFF,TGTGCCAGCAGCCTTACTGCCCCCGGGGAGCTGTTTTTT
few,TRBD2,TRBV10-1,TRBJ2-7,CASRRTSGRCYEQYF,TGCGCCAGCAGGAGGACTAGCGGGAGATGCTACGAGCAGTACTTC
NA,NA,TRBV10-3,TRBJ2-7,CAIGGASYEQYF,TGTGCCATCGGAGGGGCGAGCTACGAGCAGTACTTC
NA,NA,TRBV9,TRBJ1-1,CASSVVGEGEAFF,TGTGCCAGCAGCGTAGTAGGGGAGGGTGAAGCTTTCTTT
NA,NA,TRBV29-1,TRBJ1-2,CSVRTTGNYGYTF,TGCAGCGTGAGGACCACAGGGAACTATGGCTACACCTTC
NA,NA,TRBV11-3,TRBJ2-5,CASSRTVKGTQYF,TGTGCCAGCAGCCGGACAGTCAAGGGGACCCAGTACTTC
NA,NA,TRBV2,TRBJ1-1,CASSEGRAGRVEAFF,TGTGCCAGCAGTGAAGGTAGGGCAGGGAGGGTTGAAGCTTTCTTT
NA,NA,TRBV5-1,TRBJ2-7,CASSFGQAPYEQYF,TGCGCCAGCAGCTTTGGCCAGGCTCCCTACGAGCAGTACTTC
few,NA,TRBV18,TRBJ1-4,CASLPSTNEKLFF,TGTGCCAGCCTCCCTTCAACTAATGAAAAACTGTTTTTT
NA,TRBD2,TRBV9,TRBJ2-2,CASSATSGSYTGELFF,TGTGCCAGCAGCGCAACTAGCGGAAGTTACACCGGGGAGCTGTTTTTT
NA,TRBD2,TRBV9,TRBJ2-3,CASSLLTSGGTDTQYF,TGTGCCAGCAGCTTACTGACTAGCGGAGGCACAGATACGCAGTATTTT
NA,NA,TRBV7-2,TRBJ1-2,CASSPRGNYGYTF,TGTGCCAGCAGCCCGCGGGGGAACTATGGCTACACCTTC
once,TRBD2,TRBV7-6,TRBJ2-3,CASSSSGLGNTDTQYF,TGTGCCAGCAGCTCCTCGGGACTAGGGAACACAGATACGCAGTATTTT
NA,TRBD2,TRBV9,TRBJ2-3,CASSVSGGRYPNADTQYF,TGTGCCAGCAGCGTAAGCGGCGGGAGATATCCCAATGCAGATACGCAGTATTTT
NA,TRBD2,TRBV6-5,TRBJ2-3,CASRLAGGYTDTQYF,TGTGCCAGCAGGCTAGCGGGGGGGTACACAGATACGCAGTATTTT
NA,TRBD2,TRBV5-1,TRBJ2-7,CASSSGTSHGEQYF,TGCGCCAGCAGCTCCGGGACTAGCCACGGCGAGCAGTACTTC
NA,NA,TRBV10-3,TRBJ2-7,CAITVHDRGGEQYF,TGTGCCATCACCGTTCACGACAGAGGGGGCGAGCAGTACTTC
NA,TRBD1,TRBV6-6,TRBJ1-4,CASTHYFGTGGEKLFF,TGTGCCAGCACCCACTACTTCGGGACAGGGGGGGAAAAACTGTTTTTT
NA,NA,TRBV7-9,TRBJ1-2,CASSFWGREYYGYTF,TGTGCCAGCAGCTTTTGGGGCCGGGAGTACTATGGCTACACCTTC
few,NA,TRBV2,TRBJ1-3,CASSEEAGTGNTIYF,TGTGCCAGCAGTGAAGAAGCGGGGACCGGAAACACCATATATTTT
NA,NA,TRBV9,TRBJ1-2,CASSVAPPRGYTF,TGTGCCAGCAGCGTAGCCCCCCCACGGGGCTACACCTTC
NA,NA,TRBV7-6,TRBJ2-1,CASSLIPSSYNEQFF,TGTGCCAGCAGCTTAATCCCTAGCTCCTACAATGAGCAGTTCTTC
few,NA,TRBV5-4,TRBJ2-7,CASSFRQETSYEQYF,TGTGCCAGCAGCTTTAGACAGGAGACCTCCTACGAGCAGTACTTC
NA,TRBD1,TRBV9,TRBJ2-3,CASSPKWTGSTDTQYF,TGTGCCAGCAGCCCTAAATGGACAGGTAGCACAGATACGCAGTATTTT
NA,TRBD1,TRBV2,TRBJ1-5,CASRRDSRNQPQHF,TGTGCCAGCAGGAGGGACAGCCGCAATCAGCCCCAGCATTTT
NA,TRBD1,TRBV15,TRBJ2-1,CATSSRDRVYNEQFF,TGTGCCACCAGCAGCCGGGACAGGGTTTACAATGAGCAGTTCTTC
once,TRBD2,TRBV7-2,TRBJ2-6,CASSFLAGLSSGANVLTF,TGTGCCAGCAGCTTCCTAGCGGGGCTGAGCTCTGGGGCCAACGTCCTGACTTTC
NA,NA,TRBV28,TRBJ1-1,CASSLIRGIGDEAFF,TGTGCCAGCAGTTTGATACGGGGGATCGGGGATGAAGCTTTCTTT
NA,NA,TRBV5-1,TRBJ1-5,CASSLDPVGNQPQHF,TGCGCCAGCAGCTTGGATCCGGTCGGCAATCAGCCCCAGCATTTT
NA,TRBD1,TRBV4-2,TRBJ2-3,CASSLGESRSGGTIYGQYF,TGTGCCAGCAGCCTCGGGGAATCTAGGTCAGGGGGCACAATTTATGGGCAGTATTTT
NA,NA,TRBV6-5,TRBJ1-1,CASSYNTLGNTEAFF,TGTGCCAGCAGTTACAACACCCTAGGCAACACTGAAGCTTTCTTT
NA,NA,TRBV13,TRBJ2-1,CASSFGGLLRGEQFF,TGTGCCAGCAGCTTCGGGGGACTCCTGAGAGGTGAGCAGTTCTTC
NA,TRBD2,TRBV3-1/TRBV3-2,TRBJ2-1,CASSQMAGEEQFF,TGTGCCAGCAGCCAGATGGCGGGAGAGGAGCAGTTCTTC
NA,NA,TRBV5-1,TRBJ1-4,CASSSGGDEKLFF,TGCGCCAGCAGCTCAGGTGGTGATGAAAAACTGTTTTTT